This T cell receptor beta chain was sequenced during a study of cytomegalovirus exposure and HLA in healthy donors. Whole-study findings and limits: Accurate prediction of HLA-A and HLA-B alleles (for most subjects) was reportedly achieved from TCR beta sequences.

Germline V gives CDR1 SGDLS, CDR2 YYNGEE. Trimming stripped 3 bases from V and 8 bases from J, with 14 bases between. The CDR3 totals 13 residues. PCR amplification relied on 60 Vbeta primers (plus 13 Jbeta primers). Here immunoSEQ multiplex PCR was the method, and the copy in TCRdb shows in-frame clones only, minus some. Of 110,000 or so clones listed, under 80% were seen once; the top ten hold approximately 8.6%. Comments on this clone: Its antigen is currently unknown.

Sequencing used PBMCs. The chain employs TRBV9 and TRBJ1-2, with D perhaps TRBD1 (5 bases). The TCR was taken from a woman in her thirties or forties in good health and CMV-seropositive. As DNA, the CDR3 is TGTGCCAGCAGCGGTGGGGGGTCGGGGGGCTACACCTTC. Residues: CASSGGGSGGYTF.